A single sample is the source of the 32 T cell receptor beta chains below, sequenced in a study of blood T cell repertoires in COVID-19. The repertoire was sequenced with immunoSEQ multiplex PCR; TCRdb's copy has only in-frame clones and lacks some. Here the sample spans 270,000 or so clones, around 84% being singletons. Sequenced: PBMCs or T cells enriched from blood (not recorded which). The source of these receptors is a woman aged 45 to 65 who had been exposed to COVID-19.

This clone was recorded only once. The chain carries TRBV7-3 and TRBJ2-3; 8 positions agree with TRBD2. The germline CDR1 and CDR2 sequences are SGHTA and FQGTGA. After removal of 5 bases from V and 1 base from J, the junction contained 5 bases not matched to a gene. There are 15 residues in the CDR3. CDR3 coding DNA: TGTGCCAGCAGCCGCGGGGGGCATCGCACAGATACGCAGTATTTT. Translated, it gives CASSRGGHRTDTQYF.

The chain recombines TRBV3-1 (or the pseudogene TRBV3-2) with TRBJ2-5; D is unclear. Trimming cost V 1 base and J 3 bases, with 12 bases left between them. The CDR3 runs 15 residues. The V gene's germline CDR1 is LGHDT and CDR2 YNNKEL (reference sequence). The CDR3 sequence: CASSQGAQFKETQYF. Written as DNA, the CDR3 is TGTGCCAGCAGCCAAGGGGCTCAATTTAAAGAGACCCAGTACTTC.

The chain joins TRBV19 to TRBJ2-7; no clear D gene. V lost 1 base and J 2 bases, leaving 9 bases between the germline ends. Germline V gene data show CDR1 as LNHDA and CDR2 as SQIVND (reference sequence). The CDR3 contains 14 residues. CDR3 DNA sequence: TGTGCCAGTAGTATAGCAGCGTCGACCTACGAGCAGTACTTC. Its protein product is CASSIAASTYEQYF.

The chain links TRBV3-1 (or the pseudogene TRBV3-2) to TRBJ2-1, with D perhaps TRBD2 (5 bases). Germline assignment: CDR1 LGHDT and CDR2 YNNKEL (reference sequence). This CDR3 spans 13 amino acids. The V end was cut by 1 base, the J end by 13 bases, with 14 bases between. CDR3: CASSQGRRTPQFF. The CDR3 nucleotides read TGTGCCAGCAGCCAAGGTCGTAGGACTCCCCAGTTCTTC.

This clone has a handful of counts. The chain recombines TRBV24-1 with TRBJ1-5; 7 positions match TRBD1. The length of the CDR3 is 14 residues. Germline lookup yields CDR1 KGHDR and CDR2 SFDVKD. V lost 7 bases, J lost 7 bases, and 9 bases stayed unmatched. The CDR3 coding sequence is TGTGCCACCAGCCAGACAGGGTCGCACCAGCCCCAGCATTTT. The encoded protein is CATSQTGSHQPQHF.

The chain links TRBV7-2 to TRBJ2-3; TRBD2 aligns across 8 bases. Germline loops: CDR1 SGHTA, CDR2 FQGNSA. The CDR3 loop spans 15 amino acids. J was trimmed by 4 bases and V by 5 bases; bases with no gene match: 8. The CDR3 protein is CASSPVGGGPDTQYF. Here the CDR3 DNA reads TGTGCCAGCAGCCCTGTCGGGGGGGGCCCAGATACGCAGTATTTT.

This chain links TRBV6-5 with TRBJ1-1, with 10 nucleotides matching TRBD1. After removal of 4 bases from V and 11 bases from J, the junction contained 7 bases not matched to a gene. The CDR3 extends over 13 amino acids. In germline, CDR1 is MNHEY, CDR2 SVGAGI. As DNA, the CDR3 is TGTGCCAGCAGTTTAGAAGGGGACAGGGGTGCTTTCTTT. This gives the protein CASSLEGDRGAFF.

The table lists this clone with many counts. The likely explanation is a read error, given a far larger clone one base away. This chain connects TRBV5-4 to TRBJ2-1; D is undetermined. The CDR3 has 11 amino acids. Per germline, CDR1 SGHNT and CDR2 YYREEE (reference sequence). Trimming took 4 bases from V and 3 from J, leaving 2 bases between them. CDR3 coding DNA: TGTGCCAGCAGCCTCTACAATGAGCAGTTCTTC. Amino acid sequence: CASSLYNEQFF.

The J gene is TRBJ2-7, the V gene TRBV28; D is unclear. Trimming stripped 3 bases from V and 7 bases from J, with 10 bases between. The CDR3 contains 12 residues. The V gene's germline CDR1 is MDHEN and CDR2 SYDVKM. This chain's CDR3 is CASSFWAGEQYF. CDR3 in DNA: TGTGCCAGCAGTTTCTGGGCCGGTGAGCAGTACTTC.

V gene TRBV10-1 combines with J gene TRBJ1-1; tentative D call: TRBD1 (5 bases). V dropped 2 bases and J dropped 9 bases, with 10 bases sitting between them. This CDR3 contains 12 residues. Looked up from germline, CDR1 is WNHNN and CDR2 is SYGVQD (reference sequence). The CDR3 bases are TGCGCCAGCAGTGAGGGTATGGGGCAAGCTTTCTTT. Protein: CASSEGMGQAFF.

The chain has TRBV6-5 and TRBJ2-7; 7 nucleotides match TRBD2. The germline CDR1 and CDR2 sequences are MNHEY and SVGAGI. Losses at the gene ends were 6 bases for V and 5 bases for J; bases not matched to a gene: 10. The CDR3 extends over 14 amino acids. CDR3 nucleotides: TGTGCCAGCAGCAACGGAGGGGAGGGCCACGAGCAGTACTTC. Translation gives CASSNGGEGHEQYF.

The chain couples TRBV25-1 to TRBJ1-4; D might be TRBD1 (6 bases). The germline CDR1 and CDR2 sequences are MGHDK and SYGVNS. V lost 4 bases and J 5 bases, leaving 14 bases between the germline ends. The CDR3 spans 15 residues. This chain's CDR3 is CASSVPDRINEKLFF. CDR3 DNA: TGTGCCAGCAGTGTCCCGGACAGAATCAATGAAAAACTGTTTTTT. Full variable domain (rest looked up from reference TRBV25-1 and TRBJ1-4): EADIYQTPRYLVIGTGKKITLECSQTMGHDKMYWYQQDPGMELHLIHYSYGVNSTEKGDLSSESTVSRIRTEHFPLTLESARPSHTSQYLCASSVPDRINEKLFFGSGTQLSVL.

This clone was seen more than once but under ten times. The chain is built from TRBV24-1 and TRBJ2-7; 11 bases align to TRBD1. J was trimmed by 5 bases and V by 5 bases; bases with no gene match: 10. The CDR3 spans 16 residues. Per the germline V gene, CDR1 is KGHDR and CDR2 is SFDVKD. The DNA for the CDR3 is TGTGCCACCAGTGGAGGTGACGGGACAGGGGGTCACGAGCAGTACTTC. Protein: CATSGGDGTGGHEQYF.

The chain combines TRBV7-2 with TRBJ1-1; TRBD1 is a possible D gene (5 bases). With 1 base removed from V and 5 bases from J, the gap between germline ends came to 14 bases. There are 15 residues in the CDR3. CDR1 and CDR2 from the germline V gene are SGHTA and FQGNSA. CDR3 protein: CASSLVGGVWTEAFF. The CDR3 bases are TGTGCCAGCAGCTTAGTCGGAGGGGTGTGGACTGAAGCTTTCTTT.

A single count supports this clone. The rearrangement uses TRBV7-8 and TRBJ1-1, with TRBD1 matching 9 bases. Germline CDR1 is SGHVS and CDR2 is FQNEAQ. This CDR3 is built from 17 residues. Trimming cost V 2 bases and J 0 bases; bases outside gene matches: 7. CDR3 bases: TGTGCCAGCAGCTTACAAGGACAGGGGACCATGAACACTGAAGCTTTCTTT. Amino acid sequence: CASSLQGQGTMNTEAFF.

CDR3: CASSYGDLDTQYF. For the CDR3, the DNA is TGTGCCAGCAGTTACGGCGACTTAGATACGCAGTATTTT. The gene calls are TRBV6-2 or TRBV6-3 and TRBJ2-3; no firm D call. Germline V CDR1 and CDR2: MNHEY, SVGEGT. The CDR3 runs to 13 residues. V was trimmed by 2 bases and J by 5 bases, leaving 8 bases between them.

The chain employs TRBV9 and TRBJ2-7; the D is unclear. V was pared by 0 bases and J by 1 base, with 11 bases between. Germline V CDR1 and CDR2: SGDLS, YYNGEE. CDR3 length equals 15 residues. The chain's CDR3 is CASSVAPTESYEQYF. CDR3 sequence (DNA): TGTGCCAGCAGCGTAGCCCCAACAGAATCCTACGAGCAGTACTTC.

As DNA, the CDR3 is TGTGCCTGGAGTGTGAAAGCGACCGGGGAGCTGTTTTTT. Translated, it gives CAWSVKATGELFF. V and J are TRBV30 and TRBJ2-2; D is undetermined. The CDR3 length is 13 residues. The germline V gene encodes CDR1 GTSNPN and CDR2 SVGIG (reference sequence). V gave up 0 bases and J gave up 5 bases, with 7 bases separating them.

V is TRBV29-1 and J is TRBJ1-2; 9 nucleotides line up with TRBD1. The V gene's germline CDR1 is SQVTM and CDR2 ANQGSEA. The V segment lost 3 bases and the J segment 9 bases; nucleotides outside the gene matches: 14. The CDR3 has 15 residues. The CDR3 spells CSVDPGQGWNERYTF. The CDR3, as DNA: TGCAGCGTTGATCCCGGACAGGGGTGGAACGAACGCTACACCTTC.

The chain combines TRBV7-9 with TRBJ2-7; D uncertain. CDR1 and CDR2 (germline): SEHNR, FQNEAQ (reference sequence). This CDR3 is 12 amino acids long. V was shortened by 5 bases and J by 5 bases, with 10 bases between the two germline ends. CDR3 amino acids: CASSPRSNEQYF. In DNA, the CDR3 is TGTGCCAGCAGCCCCCGGAGCAACGAGCAGTACTTC.

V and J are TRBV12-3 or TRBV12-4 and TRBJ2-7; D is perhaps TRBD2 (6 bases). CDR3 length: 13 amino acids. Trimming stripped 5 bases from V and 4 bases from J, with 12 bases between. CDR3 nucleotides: TGTGCCAGCAGTCGGGACTTAGGGTACGAGCAGTACTTC. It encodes CASSRDLGYEQYF.

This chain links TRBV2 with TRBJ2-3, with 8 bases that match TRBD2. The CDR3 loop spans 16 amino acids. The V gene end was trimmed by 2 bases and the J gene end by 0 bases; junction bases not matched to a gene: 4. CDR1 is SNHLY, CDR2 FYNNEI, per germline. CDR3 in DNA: TGTGCCAGCAGTGAATCGGCGGGGGGAAGCACAGATACGCAGTATTTT. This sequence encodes CASSESAGGSTDTQYF.

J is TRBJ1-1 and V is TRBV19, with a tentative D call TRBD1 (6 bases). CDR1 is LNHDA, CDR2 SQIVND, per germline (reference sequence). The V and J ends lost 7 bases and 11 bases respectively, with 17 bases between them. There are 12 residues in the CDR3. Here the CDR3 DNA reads TGTGCCAGTACCTTGAGGGGGGGGAGGGCTTTCTTT. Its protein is CASTLRGGRAFF.

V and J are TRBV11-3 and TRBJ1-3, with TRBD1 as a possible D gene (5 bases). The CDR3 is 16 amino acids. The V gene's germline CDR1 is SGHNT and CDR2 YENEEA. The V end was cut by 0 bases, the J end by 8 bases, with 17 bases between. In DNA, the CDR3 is TGTGCCAGCAGCTTAGAGTTCGGCAGGGTAAAGGACACCATATATTTT. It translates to CASSLEFGRVKDTIYF. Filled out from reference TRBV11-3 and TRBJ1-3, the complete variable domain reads EAGVVQSPRYKIIEKKQPVAFWCNPISGHNTLYWYLQNLGQGPELLIRYENEEAVDDSQLPKDRFSAERLKGVDSTLKIQPAELGDSAVYLCASSLEFGRVKDTIYFGEGSWLTVV.

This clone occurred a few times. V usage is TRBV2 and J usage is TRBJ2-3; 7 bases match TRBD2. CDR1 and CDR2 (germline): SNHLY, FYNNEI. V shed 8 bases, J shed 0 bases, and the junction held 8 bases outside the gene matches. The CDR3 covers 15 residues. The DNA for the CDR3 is TGTGCCAGCTCCGGGGGGACGGTGAGCACAGATACGCAGTATTTT. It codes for CASSGGTVSTDTQYF.

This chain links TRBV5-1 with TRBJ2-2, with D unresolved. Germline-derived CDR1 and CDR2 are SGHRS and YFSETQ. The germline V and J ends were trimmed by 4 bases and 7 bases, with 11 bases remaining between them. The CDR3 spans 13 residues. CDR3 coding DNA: TGCGCCAGCAGCCCGAACGGTGTCGGGGAGCTGTTTTTT. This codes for CASSPNGVGELFF.

In nucleotides, the CDR3 is TGTGCCAGTAGTCAAACGACAGGCGGGTACCAGCCCCAGCATTTT. It encodes CASSQTTGGYQPQHF. This chain connects TRBV19 to TRBJ1-5; weak D call: TRBD1 (6 bases). Trimming removed 5 bases at V and 7 bases at J, with 18 bases between. Germline values: CDR1 LNHDA, CDR2 SQIVND (reference sequence). The CDR3 loop spans 15 amino acids.

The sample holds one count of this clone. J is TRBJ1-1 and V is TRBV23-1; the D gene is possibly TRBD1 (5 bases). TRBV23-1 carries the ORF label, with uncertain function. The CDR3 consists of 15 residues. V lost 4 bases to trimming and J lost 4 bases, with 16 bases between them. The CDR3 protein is CASSPRSGGRTEAFF. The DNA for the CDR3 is TGCGCCAGCAGTCCCAGATCGGGGGGTCGCACTGAAGCTTTCTTT.

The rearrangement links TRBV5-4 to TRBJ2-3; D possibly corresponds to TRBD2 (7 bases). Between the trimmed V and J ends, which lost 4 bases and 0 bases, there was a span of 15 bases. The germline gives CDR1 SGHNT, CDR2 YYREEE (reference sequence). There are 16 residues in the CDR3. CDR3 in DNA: TGTGCCAGCAGCAGCGCGGGGGCCATAAGCACAGATACGCAGTATTTT. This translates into CASSSAGAISTDTQYF.

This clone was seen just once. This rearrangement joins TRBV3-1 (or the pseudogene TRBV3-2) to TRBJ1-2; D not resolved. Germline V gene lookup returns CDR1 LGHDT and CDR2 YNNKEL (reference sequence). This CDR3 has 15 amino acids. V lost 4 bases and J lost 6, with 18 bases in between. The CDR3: CASSLFGRSSHGYTF. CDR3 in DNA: TGTGCCAGCAGCCTCTTCGGAAGGAGCTCTCATGGCTACACCTTC.

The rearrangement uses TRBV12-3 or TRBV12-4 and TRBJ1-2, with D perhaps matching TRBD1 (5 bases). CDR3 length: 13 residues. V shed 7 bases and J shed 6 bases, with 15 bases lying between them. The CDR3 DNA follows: TGTGCCAGCACCCACTTGGGGCTCGATGGCTACACCTTC. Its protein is CASTHLGLDGYTF.

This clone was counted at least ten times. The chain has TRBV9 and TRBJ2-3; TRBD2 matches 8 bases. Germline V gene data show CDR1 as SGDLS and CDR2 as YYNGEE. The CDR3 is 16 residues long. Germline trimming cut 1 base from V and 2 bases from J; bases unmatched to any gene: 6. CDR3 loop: CASSVPSGGLTDTQYF. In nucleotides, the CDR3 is TGTGCCAGCAGCGTACCAAGCGGGGGCCTCACAGATACGCAGTATTTT.